This TCR beta chain was identified during a study of shared clonotypes between healthy human individuals. This table comes from immunoSEQ multiplex PCR, and its TCRdb copy is limited to in-frame clones, with some not included. The table has 1,400,000 or so clones, roughly 98.5% seen once. CDR3 length: 13 residues. The germline CDR1 and CDR2 sequences are SGHVS and FNYEAQ. The V end lost 3 bases, the J end lost 6 bases, and 11 bases lay between the germline ends. V usage is TRBV7-6 and J usage is TRBJ1-1; no definite D call. The sequenced material came from naive CD4+ T cells sorted from blood. Subset reported: CD45RA+ positively selected. This receptor was obtained from a man younger than 40 in good health. CDR3 sequence reads: CASSFRDGAEAFF. The CDR3 bases are TGTGCCAGCAGCTTCAGAGACGGCGCTGAAGCTTTCTTT.